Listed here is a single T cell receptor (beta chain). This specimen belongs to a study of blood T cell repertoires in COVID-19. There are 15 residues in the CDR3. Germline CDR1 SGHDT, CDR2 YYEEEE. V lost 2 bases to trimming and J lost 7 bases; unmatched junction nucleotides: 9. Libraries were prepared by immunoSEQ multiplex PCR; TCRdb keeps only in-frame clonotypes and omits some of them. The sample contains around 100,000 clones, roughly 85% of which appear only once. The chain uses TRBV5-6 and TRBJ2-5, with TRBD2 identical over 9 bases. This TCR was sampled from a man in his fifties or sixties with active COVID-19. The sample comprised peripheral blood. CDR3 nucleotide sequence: TGTGCCAGCAGCTTTCGGGCTAGCGGGGCCATGACCCAGTACTTC. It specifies CASSFRASGAMTQYF.